A single sample is the source of the 15 T cell receptor beta chains below, sequenced in a study of blood T cell repertoires in COVID-19. Libraries were prepared by immunoSEQ multiplex PCR; TCRdb keeps only in-frame clonotypes and omits some of them. The sample gives roughly 200,000 clones, approximately 84% of which show up once; more than 4.5% is in the top ten. Specimen: peripheral blood. The source is a woman in her seventies with active or convalescent COVID-19.

This chain connects TRBV6-5 to TRBJ1-1; tentative D call: TRBD1 (6 bases). V shed 0 bases and J shed 1 base, with 12 bases lying between them. The CDR3 runs to 16 residues. Germline assignment: CDR1 MNHEY and CDR2 SVGAGI. The CDR3 here is CASSYSSGQSNTEAFF. The CDR3 DNA reads as TGTGCCAGCAGTTACTCCAGCGGACAGTCGAACACTGAAGCTTTCTTT.

This clone showed up just once. V gene TRBV9 combines with J gene TRBJ1-3; tentative D call: TRBD1 (5 bases). The CDR3 sequence is 14 residues long. V was cut by 0 bases and J by 12 bases, with 16 bases left in between. The germline V gene encodes CDR1 SGDLS and CDR2 YYNGEE. CDR3 loop: CASSVEVGDSRIYF. CDR3 in DNA: TGTGCCAGCAGCGTAGAGGTGGGGGACTCCCGCATATATTTT.

In this sample, this clone turned up a few times. The CDR3, as DNA: TGTGCCAGCAGTGAAGGAAACAGGGGAGTTACTTTTACGCAGTATTTT. Protein product: CASSEGNRGVTFTQYF. The genes are TRBV6-1 and TRBJ2-3, with TRBD1 matching 7 bases. Losses at the gene ends were 1 base for V and 8 bases for J; bases not matched to a gene: 12. The V gene's germline CDR1 is MNHNS and CDR2 SASEGT. CDR3 length: 16 amino acids.

The chain joins TRBV19 to TRBJ1-2; D unclear. Germline values: CDR1 LNHDA, CDR2 SQIVND (reference sequence). V shed 3 bases and J shed 3 bases, with 8 bases lying between them. The CDR3 runs to 13 residues. CDR3 loop: CASSMSIYYGYTF. The CDR3 DNA follows: TGTGCCAGTAGTATGAGCATTTACTATGGCTACACCTTC.

This clone is a singleton in its sample. The chain joins TRBV9 to TRBJ1-6, with TRBD1 identical over 11 bases. Germline CDR1 is SGDLS and CDR2 is YYNGEE. V shed 0 bases and J 10 bases; nucleotides not matched to a gene: 3. This CDR3 comprises 15 residues. The CDR3 spells CASSVEGQGGSPLHF. The CDR3 DNA sequence: TGTGCCAGCAGCGTAGAGGGACAGGGGGGATCACCCCTCCACTTT.

The chain links TRBV23-1 to TRBJ2-3; 8 nucleotides line up with TRBD2. TRBV23-1 is marked as an open reading frame, function uncertain. Germline trimming cut 0 bases from V and 3 bases from J; bases unmatched to any gene: 5. CDR3 length: 16 amino acids. CDR3 bases: TGCGCCAGCAGTCAATCGCAGCGGGAGTGGACAGATACGCAGTATTTT. Protein: CASSQSQREWTDTQYF.

This sequence joins TRBV15 and TRBJ2-5; tentative D call: TRBD2 (6 bases). The CDR3 has 14 amino acids. The V gene's germline CDR1 is LNHNV and CDR2 YYDKDF (reference sequence). V was pared by 6 bases and J by 5 bases, with 16 bases between. The CDR3 region is CATRPFGRGETQYF. CDR3 bases: TGTGCCACCAGGCCTTTTGGGCGGGGTGAGACCCAGTACTTC.

This clone appeared a few times. The chain couples TRBV4-1 to TRBJ2-3; 12 bases line up with TRBD2. Per the germline V gene, CDR1 is MGHRA and CDR2 is YSYEKL. The CDR3 loop spans 17 amino acids. V dropped 0 bases and J dropped 6; count of bases not matched to a gene: 7. This CDR3 reads CASSQETSGRTLDTQYF. CDR3 bases: TGCGCCAGCAGCCAAGAGACTAGCGGGAGAACCCTGGATACGCAGTATTTT.

This clone was observed a handful of times. The chain employs TRBV5-1 and TRBJ2-6, with D unclear. The CDR3 spans 15 residues. The germline V gene has CDR1 SGHRS and CDR2 YFSETQ. Trimming left V 3 bases short and J 0 bases short, with 7 bases between. CDR3 in DNA: TGCGCCAGCAGCTCCCCAGGCTCTGGGGCCAACGTCCTGACTTTC. Its protein is CASSSPGSGANVLTF.

The chain uses TRBV19 and TRBJ1-6; perhaps TRBD1 as D (5 bases). The CDR3 sequence is 13 residues long. V lost 7 bases and J lost 10, with 14 bases in between. From germline, CDR1 is LNHDA and CDR2 SQIVND (reference sequence). The CDR3 bases are TGTGCCAGTAAAGGGCCAGGGAAGTCACCCCTCCACTTT. Translation gives CASKGPGKSPLHF.

Concerning this clone itself: Other nucleotide sequences in the sample specify the same CDR3. The chain has TRBV5-1 and TRBJ2-2, with 7 positions matching TRBD2. V lost 0 bases and J lost 2; bases outside the gene matches: 1. Germline values: CDR1 SGHRS, CDR2 YFSETQ. The CDR3 covers 15 residues. The DNA for the CDR3 is TGCGCCAGCAGCTTGGGGGGACTAAACACCGGGGAGCTGTTTTTT. Translated: CASSLGGLNTGELFF.

Written as DNA, the CDR3 is TGTGCTAGTGGTTTACCCACAGGGGGAGGCAATCAGCCCCAGCATTTT. It is translated as CASGLPTGGGNQPQHF. J is TRBJ1-5 and V is TRBV12-5, with 8 positions matching TRBD1. The CDR3 totals 16 residues. The trim removed 3 bases at V and 2 bases at J, leaving 6 bases unmatched. In germline, CDR1 is LGHNT, CDR2 FRNRAP.

This clone turned up a few times. The rearrangement links TRBV5-4 to TRBJ1-1, with TRBD1 identical over 7 bases. CDR1 is SGHNT and CDR2 is YYREEE in the germline V gene (reference sequence). The CDR3 covers 15 residues. The J segment lost 3 bases and the V segment lost 2 bases, leaving 7 bases of the junction unmatched. The chain's CDR3 is CASSFTGRGYTEAFF. For the CDR3, the DNA is TGTGCCAGCAGCTTTACGGGCAGGGGGTACACTGAAGCTTTCTTT.

The chain uses TRBV30 and TRBJ2-5; D gene unclear. Germline V CDR1 and CDR2: GTSNPN, SVGIG (reference sequence). The CDR3 covers 11 residues. Deletions cut 4 bases from V and 1 base from J, with 4 bases between. In DNA form, the CDR3 reads TGTGCCTGGACTTCCCAAGAGACCCAGTACTTC. Translation gives CAWTSQETQYF.

The V call is TRBV18, the J call TRBJ2-4, with 7 positions matching TRBD1. The length of the CDR3 is 16 residues. In germline, CDR1 is KGHSH, CDR2 LQKENI. Unmatched junction bases numbered 3, after V lost 0 bases and J lost 1 base. The CDR3, as DNA: TGTGCCAGCTCACCACCTCAGGGGGAGGCCAAAAACATTCAGTACTTC. This translates into CASSPPQGEAKNIQYF.